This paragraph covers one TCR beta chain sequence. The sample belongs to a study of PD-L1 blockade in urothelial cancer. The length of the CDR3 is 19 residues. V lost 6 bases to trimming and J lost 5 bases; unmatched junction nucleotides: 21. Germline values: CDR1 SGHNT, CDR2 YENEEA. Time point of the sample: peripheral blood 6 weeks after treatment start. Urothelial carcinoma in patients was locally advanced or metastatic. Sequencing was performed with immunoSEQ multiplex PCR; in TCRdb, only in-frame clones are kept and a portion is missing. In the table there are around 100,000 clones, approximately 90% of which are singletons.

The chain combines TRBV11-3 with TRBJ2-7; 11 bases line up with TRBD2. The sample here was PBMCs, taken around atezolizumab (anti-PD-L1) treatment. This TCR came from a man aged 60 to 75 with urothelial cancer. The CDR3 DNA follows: TGTGCCAGCAGTCCTTCTCCTGGGACTAGCGGAGGCAAGGCCCACGAGCAGTACTTC. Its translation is CASSPSPGTSGGKAHEQYF. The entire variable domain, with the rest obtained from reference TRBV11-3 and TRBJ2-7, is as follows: EAGVVQSPRYKIIEKKQPVAFWCNPISGHNTLYWYLQNLGQGPELLIRYENEEAVDDSQLPKDRFSAERLKGVDSTLKIQPAELGDSAVYLCASSPSPGTSGGKAHEQYFGPGTRLTVT.